This T cell receptor beta chain was recovered during a study of blood T cells in healthy people across ages. The germline V gene encodes CDR1 LGHNA and CDR2 YNFKEQ. The CDR3 consists of 16 residues. Deletions cut 4 bases from V and 5 bases from J, with 21 bases between. Each of the donors had roughly 9.1 milliliters of peripheral blood drawn into EDTA-treated Vacutainer tubes. It was with a sample-barcoded 5' primer and a J-beta primer mix that a second PCR of about 6 to 12 cycles was run. From the 5' RACE reads, TCRdb called clonotypes with MiXCR, one entry per CDR3 protein. The sample lists under 2 million distinct CDR3 sequences; around 35% were seen once. Study-wide results and limits: A strong correlation between TCR beta diversity and naive T cell percentage was seen. A greater number of naive CD4+ cells and higher diversity distinguished long-lived donors from aged donors.

This clonotype appeared a few times. What it binds is unknown. This chain joins TRBV4-2 and TRBJ2-7; no definite D call. Sequencing input: blood. This sequence was found in a woman younger than 45 in good health. The chain's CDR3 is CASSREWGSLMDEQYF. CDR3 DNA sequence: TGTGCCAGCAGCCGCGAATGGGGAAGCCTAATGGACGAGCAGTACTTC.